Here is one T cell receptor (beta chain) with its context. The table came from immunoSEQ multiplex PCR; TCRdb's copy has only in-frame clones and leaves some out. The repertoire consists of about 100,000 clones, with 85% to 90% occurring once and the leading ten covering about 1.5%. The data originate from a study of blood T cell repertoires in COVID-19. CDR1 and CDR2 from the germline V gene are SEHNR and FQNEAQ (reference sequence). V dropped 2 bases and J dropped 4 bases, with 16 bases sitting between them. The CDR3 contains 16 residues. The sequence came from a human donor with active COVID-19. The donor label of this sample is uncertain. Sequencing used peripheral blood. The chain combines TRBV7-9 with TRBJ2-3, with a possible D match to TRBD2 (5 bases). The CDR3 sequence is CASSLNPSSPPDTQYF. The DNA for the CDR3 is TGTGCCAGCAGCTTAAATCCATCTAGCCCCCCAGATACGCAGTATTTT. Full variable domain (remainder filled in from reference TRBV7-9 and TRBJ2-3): DTGVSQNPRHKITKRGQNVTFRCDPISEHNRLYWYRQTLGQGPEFLTYFQNEAQLEKSRLLSDRFSAERPKGSFSTLEIQRTEQGDSAMYLCASSLNPSSPPDTQYFGPGTRLTVL.